Following are 18 T cell receptor beta chains from one sample sequenced in a study of CD8 T cells in ankylosing spondylitis. TCRdb reanalysed the 5' RACE reads using MiXCR and keeps one entry per CDR3 protein. This sample has about 360,000 distinct CDR3 sequences, with roughly 20% found just once. The sequenced sample consisted of blood, either unsorted or a sorted T cell fraction (not recorded which). The origin of the receptors is a male donor with ankylosing spondylitis or in good health (not recorded which).

The V gene is TRBV7-9, the J gene TRBJ2-3; the D gene could be TRBD1 or TRBD2 (5 bases each). There are 14 residues in the CDR3. CDR1 SEHNR and CDR2 FQNEAQ come from the germline V gene (reference sequence). V lost 8 bases to trimming and J lost 1 base, with 13 bases between them. The CDR3 sequence: CASLRGEGTDTQYF. CDR3 DNA: TGTGCCAGCCTTCGGGGCGAGGGCACAGATACGCAGTATTTT.

This clonotype was observed a handful of times. The gene calls are TRBV3-1 and TRBJ2-7; D is possibly TRBD1 (6 bases). The ends were cut back, 0 bases at V and 2 bases at J, with 8 bases in the middle. Germline assignment: CDR1 LGHDT and CDR2 YNNKEL (reference sequence). The CDR3 totals 14 residues. The DNA for the CDR3 is TGTGCCAGCAGCCAAGAGACAGGTACCTACGAGCAGTACTTC. Its protein is CASSQETGTYEQYF.

This clonotype was counted only a few times. The J gene is TRBJ2-6, the V gene TRBV28, with D unresolved. This CDR3 spans 18 amino acids. Trimming stripped 3 bases from V and 0 bases from J, with 15 bases between. Germline V gene sequence: CDR1 MDHEN, CDR2 SYDVKM. The CDR3 sequence is CASSFYGLAGSGANVLTF. The CDR3 DNA is TGTGCCAGCAGTTTTTACGGGTTGGCCGGCTCTGGGGCCAACGTCCTGACTTTC.

The V call is TRBV15, the J call TRBJ2-3; 8 nucleotides line up with TRBD2. Germline CDR1 LNHNV, CDR2 YYDKDF (reference sequence). The CDR3 is 16 amino acids. V lost 3 bases, J lost 7 bases, and 12 bases stayed unmatched. CDR3 DNA: TGTGCCACCAGCAGGTCCCGAATGGCGGGGGGAAATACGCAGTATTTT. It specifies CATSRSRMAGGNTQYF. The variable domain in full, with the rest retrieved from reference TRBV15 and TRBJ2-3, is DAMVIQNPRYQVTQFGKPVTLSCSQTLNHNVMYWYQQKSSQAPKLLFHYYDKDFNNEADTPDNFQSRRPNTSFCFLDIRSPGLGDTAMYLCATSRSRMAGGNTQYFGPGTRLTVL.

This clonotype appeared a few times. The rearrangement joins TRBV7-8 to TRBJ2-1; 7 bases fit TRBD2. The CDR3 consists of 17 residues. Per germline, CDR1 SGHVS and CDR2 FQNEAQ. With 4 bases clipped from V and 0 bases from J, the junction kept 9 bases outside the gene matches. The CDR3 spells CASSSPGEGSSYNEQFF. Here the CDR3 DNA reads TGTGCCAGCAGCTCACCGGGGGAGGGTAGCTCCTACAATGAGCAGTTCTTC.

The chain recombines TRBV29-1 with TRBJ2-7; D is possibly TRBD1 (6 bases). V lost 4 bases and J 0 bases, leaving 10 bases between the germline ends. This CDR3 region has 13 residues. The germline CDR1 and CDR2 sequences are SQVTM and ANQGSEA. The CDR3 DNA reads TGCAGCGTTGTGGGGGCGGCCTCCTACGAGCAGTACTTC. It yields the protein CSVVGAASYEQYF.

This chain joins TRBV7-9 and TRBJ2-2; D perhaps matches TRBD2 (6 bases). Per the germline V gene, CDR1 is SEHNR and CDR2 is FQNEAQ (reference sequence). CDR3 length: 14 residues. V lost 5 bases to trimming and J lost 0 bases, with 7 bases between them. The CDR3, as DNA: TGTGCCAGCAGCAGGACTACGAACACCGGGGAGCTGTTTTTT. Translated, it gives CASSRTTNTGELFF. The whole variable domain, filled in from reference TRBV7-9 and TRBJ2-2, reads DTGVSQNPRHKITKRGQNVTFRCDPISEHNRLYWYRQTLGQGPEFLTYFQNEAQLEKSRLLSDRFSAERPKGSFSTLEIQRTEQGDSAMYLCASSRTTNTGELFFGEGSRLTVL.

The gene calls are TRBV10-2 and TRBJ2-2; D is undetermined. CDR3 length: 15 residues. CDR1 is WSHSY, CDR2 SAAADI, per germline. With 0 bases removed from V and 6 bases from J, the gap between germline ends came to 11 bases. In DNA, the CDR3 is TGCGCCAGCAGTGAGTCGAATCTACCGTCCGGGGAGCTGTTTTTT. It encodes CASSESNLPSGELFF.

This clonotype appeared many times. This chain connects TRBV12-3 or TRBV12-4 to TRBJ2-7; maybe TRBD1 (5 bases). With 5 bases removed from V and 4 bases from J, the gap between germline ends came to 9 bases. This CDR3 has 12 residues. The CDR3 sequence: CASSPRDYEQYF. Here the CDR3 DNA reads TGTGCCAGCAGTCCCAGGGATTACGAGCAGTACTTC.

A few counts support this clonotype. The chain employs TRBV4-1 and TRBJ2-1; D gene ambiguous. The CDR3 is 18 amino acids. CDR1 is MGHRA and CDR2 is YSYEKL in the germline V gene. The ends were cut back, 5 bases at V and 1 base at J, with 21 bases in the middle. DNA for the CDR3: TGCGCCAGCAGCTCGCCCCGTGTCAGGACCCTATCCTACAATGAGCAGTTCTTC. Translation gives CASSSPRVRTLSYNEQFF.

J is TRBJ2-3 and V is TRBV12-3 or TRBV12-4; D unresolved. The CDR3 length is 15 residues. Trimming removed 3 bases at V and 6 bases at J, with 16 bases between. CDR3 in DNA: TGTGCCAGCAGTTTTCCAGCGAGGAAAGGGGATACGCAGTATTTT. Translated, it gives CASSFPARKGDTQYF.

The chain has TRBV15 and TRBJ1-2; unclear D gene. This CDR3 has 18 residues. V was clipped by 0 bases and J by 1 base, with 18 bases between them. CDR1 and CDR2 (germline): LNHNV, YYDKDF (reference sequence). CDR3 bases: TGTGCCACCAGCAGAGATGAGACGCCAAAGTCCCTTAACTATGGCTACACCTTC. It translates to CATSRDETPKSLNYGYTF.

This chain links TRBV24-1 with TRBJ2-2; 9 bases map to TRBD2. The CDR3 consists of 18 residues. J was trimmed by 6 bases and V by 4 bases; bases with no gene match: 14. The V gene's germline CDR1 is KGHDR and CDR2 SFDVKD. CDR3: CATSDPTSGVLSAGELFF. The CDR3 DNA reads as TGTGCCACCAGTGACCCGACTAGCGGAGTCCTCTCCGCCGGGGAGCTGTTTTTT.

The sample holds a few counts of this clonotype. The CDR3 bases are TGTGCCAGCAGTAGGCCTAATAGCGGGGGAAGGACCGGGGAGCTGTTTTTT. Translated, it gives CASSRPNSGGRTGELFF. The chain links TRBV6-1 to TRBJ2-2, with 9 bases identical to TRBD2. V lost 5 bases to trimming and J lost 5 bases; unmatched junction nucleotides: 12. Looked up from germline, CDR1 is MNHNS and CDR2 is SASEGT. This CDR3 is built from 17 residues.

This clonotype was seen at least ten times. An end of the junction differs from the germline gene, which may be a read error. V gene TRBV9 combines with J gene TRBJ2-1; the match to TRBD2 covers 10 bases. The CDR3 has 15 amino acids. Germline-derived CDR1 and CDR2 are SGDLS and YYNGEE. The CDR3 reads CASSVAGGSYNEQFF. DNA for the CDR3: TGTGCCAGCAGTGTAGCGGGGGGCTCCTACAATGAGCAGTTCTTC.

This clonotype turned up a few times. The J gene is TRBJ1-6, the V gene TRBV4-1; maybe TRBD1 (6 bases). This CDR3 has 17 residues. Germline CDR1 MGHRA, CDR2 YSYEKL. Trimming shortened V by 3 bases and J by 7 bases, and 19 bases separated the two germline ends. The CDR3 coding sequence is TGCGCCAGCAGCCACCGAATACAGGGAAGTAACAATTCACCCCTCCACTTT. Protein product: CASSHRIQGSNNSPLHF.

The table lists this clonotype with a few counts. J is TRBJ2-5 and V is TRBV20-1; no reliable D call. This CDR3 is 14 amino acids long. Germline loops: CDR1 DFQATT, CDR2 SNEGSKA (reference sequence). V was trimmed by 5 bases and J by 5 bases, leaving 18 bases between them. The CDR3 here is CSAQPPVGWETQYF. Written as DNA, the CDR3 is TGCAGTGCTCAACCCCCGGTGGGCTGGGAGACCCAGTACTTC.

The rearrangement uses TRBV12-3 or TRBV12-4 and TRBJ1-4, with D perhaps matching TRBD1 (6 bases). V was shortened by 2 bases and J by 7 bases, with 20 bases between the two germline ends. The CDR3 runs 17 residues. CDR3 loop: CASSLRGSLWAGEKLFF. In DNA, the CDR3 is TGTGCCAGCAGTTTAAGGGGGTCGCTATGGGCAGGTGAAAAACTGTTTTTT.